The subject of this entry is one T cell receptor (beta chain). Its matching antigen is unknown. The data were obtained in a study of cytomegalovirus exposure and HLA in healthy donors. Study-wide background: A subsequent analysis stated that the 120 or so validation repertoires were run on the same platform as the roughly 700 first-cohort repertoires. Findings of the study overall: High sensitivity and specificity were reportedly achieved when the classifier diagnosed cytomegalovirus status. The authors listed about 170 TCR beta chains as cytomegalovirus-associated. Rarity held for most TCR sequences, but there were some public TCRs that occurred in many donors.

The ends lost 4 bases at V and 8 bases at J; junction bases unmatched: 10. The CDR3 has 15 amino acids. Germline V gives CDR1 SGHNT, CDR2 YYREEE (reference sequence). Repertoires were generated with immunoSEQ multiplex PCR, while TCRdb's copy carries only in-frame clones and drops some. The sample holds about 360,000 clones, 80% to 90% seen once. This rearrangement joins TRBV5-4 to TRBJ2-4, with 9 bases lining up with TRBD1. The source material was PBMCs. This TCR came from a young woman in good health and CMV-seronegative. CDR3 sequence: CASSVTQQGADIQYF. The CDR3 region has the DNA TGTGCCAGCAGCGTAACACAACAGGGGGCGGACATTCAGTACTTC. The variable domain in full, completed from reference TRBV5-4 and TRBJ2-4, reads ETGVTQSPTHLIKTRGQQVTLRCSSQSGHNTVSWYQQALGQGPQFIFQYYREEENGRGNFPPRFSGLQFPNYSSELNVNALELDDSALYLCASSVTQQGADIQYFGAGTRLSVL.